This record concerns one TCR beta chain sequence. Its antigen is currently unknown. These data originate in a study of T cells in Graves' hyperthyroidism and ophthalmopathy. Findings of the study overall: Ophthalmopathy prediction by the model preceded onset by a median about 6.3 months.

RNA transcripts provided the source from which TCR beta CDR3 regions were amplified. RT-PCR in the first round (using the HTBI primer set) targeted the TCR CDR3. MiXCR, run by TCRdb on the multiplex PCR reads, gives a single entry per CDR3 protein. The table has some 740,000 distinct CDR3 sequences, 14% seen once. Cells are PBMCs isolated from around 9.4 ml of fresh blood. The material sequenced was blood. This clonotype was sampled from a woman aged 18-29 years with Graves' hyperthyroidism.

DNA for the CDR3: TGTGCCACCAAGGCGGGCAGGTCGTTGGACATTCAGTACTTC. The encoded protein is CATKAGRSLDIQYF. This chain links TRBV2 with TRBJ2-4, with D perhaps matching TRBD2 (5 bases). Per the germline V gene, CDR1 is SNHLY and CDR2 is FYNNEI. The CDR3 extends over 14 amino acids. V lost 10 bases to trimming and J lost 8 bases, with 21 bases between them.